The 31 T cell receptor beta chains in this list originate from one sample, sequenced in a study of shared clonotypes between healthy human individuals. TCRdb's table, derived via immunoSEQ multiplex PCR, lists solely in-frame clones and lacks some. The sample lists over a million clones, roughly 75% occurring once. The sequencing input was memory CD4+ T cells sorted from blood. Subset here: CD45RA-negative fraction. These receptors all stem from a man aged 18 to 30 in good health.

About this clone itself: A read error is the likely source, as a far larger clone sits one nucleotide away. The rearrangement links TRBV11-3 to TRBJ2-2; D perhaps matches TRBD1 (7 bases). The CDR3 is made up of 15 amino acids. Germline V gene sequence: CDR1 SGHNT, CDR2 YENEEA. Trimming took off 1 base at V and 5 bases at J, with 11 bases between the two ends. This CDR3 reads CASSLGRGATGELFF. The CDR3 DNA reads as TGTGCCAGCAGCTTAGGCAGGGGGGCGACCGGGGAGCTGTTTTTT. Supplemented by reference TRBV11-3 and TRBJ2-2, the full variable domain reads EAGVVQSPRYKIIEKKQPVAFWCNPISGHNTLYWYLQNLGQGPELLIRYENEEAVDDSQLPKDRFSAERLKGVDSTLKIQPAELGDSAVYLCASSLGRGATGELFFGEGSRLTVL.

V usage is TRBV6-1 and J usage is TRBJ1-5, with D maybe TRBD1 (6 bases). Germline V gene data show CDR1 as MNHNS and CDR2 as SASEGT. The ends were cut back, 0 bases at V and 7 bases at J, with 13 bases in the middle. The length of the CDR3 is 15 residues. CDR3 in DNA: TGTGCCAGCAGTGAAGCATGGGGGGCTAACCAGCCCCAGCATTTT. The encoded protein is CASSEAWGANQPQHF.

This chain connects TRBV7-8 to TRBJ2-5; maybe TRBD2 (5 bases). Germline lookup yields CDR1 SGHVS and CDR2 FQNEAQ. The CDR3 has 13 amino acids. The germline V and J ends were trimmed by 5 bases and 5 bases, with 12 bases remaining between them. This CDR3 reads CASSPGSGETQYF. Here the CDR3 DNA reads TGTGCCAGCAGCCCGGGGAGTGGGGAGACCCAGTACTTC.

In regard to this clone: The sample carries other DNA sequences with the same CDR3. The V call is TRBV7-2, the J call TRBJ2-5, with 7 bases fitting TRBD2. The junction had 4 bases not matched to a gene; V was cut back by 1 base and J by 5 bases. The germline V gene encodes CDR1 SGHTA and CDR2 FQGNSA. The CDR3 length is 14 residues. The CDR3 DNA sequence: TGTGCCAGCAGCTTAGGGCTAGCGGAGGAGACCCAGTACTTC. It is translated as CASSLGLAEETQYF.

A remark on this clone: The same CDR3 is also encoded by other DNA sequences in this sample. V usage is TRBV6-5 and J usage is TRBJ2-7; TRBD2 aligns across 7 bases. The CDR3 is made up of 14 amino acids. Germline V CDR1 and CDR2: MNHEY, SVGAGI. J was trimmed by 2 bases and V by 2 bases; bases with no gene match: 3. The CDR3 region is CASSYQAGAYEQYF. CDR3 in DNA: TGTGCCAGCAGTTACCAGGCGGGAGCCTACGAGCAGTACTTC.

This chain uses TRBV20-1 with TRBJ2-5, with a tentative D call TRBD2 (6 bases). With the DNA end fitting TRBJ2-7 better, the J assignment may be wrong. CDR3 length: 11 residues. Germline V gene lookup returns CDR1 DFQATT and CDR2 SNEGSKA (reference sequence). The CDR3 region is CSARETYEQYF. CDR3 in DNA: TGCAGTGCTCGGGAGACCTACGAGCAGTACTTC.

The chain uses TRBV9 and TRBJ2-3; the D gene is possibly TRBD1 (7 bases). Trimming shortened V by 0 bases and J by 3 bases, and 14 bases separated the two germline ends. CDR1 and CDR2 from the germline V gene are SGDLS and YYNGEE. This CDR3 is built from 16 residues. The CDR3 DNA follows: TGTGCCAGCAGCGTAGGGCAGGGGGGTGGTACAGATACGCAGTATTTT. Protein product: CASSVGQGGGTDTQYF. Using reference TRBV9 and TRBJ2-3 for the parts outside the CDR3, the full variable domain is DSGVTQTPKHLITATGQRVTLRCSPRSGDLSVYWYQQSLDQGLQFLIQYYNGEERAKGNILERFSAQQFPDLHSELNLSSLELGDSALYFCASSVGQGGGTDTQYFGPGTRLTVL.

V usage is TRBV5-6 and J usage is TRBJ2-1; D unresolved. The V gene lost 4 bases and the J gene lost 12 bases, with 14 bases spanning the gap. This CDR3 comprises 12 residues. The V gene's germline CDR1 is SGHDT and CDR2 YYEEEE. In DNA form, the CDR3 reads TGTGCCAGCAGCCTACACCCAGGCGGGCAGTTCTTC. Its protein is CASSLHPGGQFF.

The chain couples TRBV30 to TRBJ2-7; D unclear. This CDR3 comprises 11 residues. CDR1 is GTSNPN, CDR2 SVGIG, per germline (reference sequence). V lost 2 bases to trimming and J lost 6 bases, with 8 bases between them. The CDR3 DNA reads TGTGCCTGGAGTCAAGGGTCCGAGCAGTACTTC. Residues: CAWSQGSEQYF.

The chain carries TRBV11-2 and TRBJ1-2; 9 nucleotides match TRBD1. In germline, CDR1 is SGHAT, CDR2 FQNNGV. This CDR3 comprises 15 residues. V lost 1 base, J lost 4 bases, and 4 bases stayed unmatched. In DNA, the CDR3 is TGTGCCAGCAGCTTAGGGACAGGGGACCTCTATGGCTACACCTTC. This gives the protein CASSLGTGDLYGYTF.

This clone was detected only a few times. This sequence joins TRBV11-2 and TRBJ2-7; the D is unclear. Germline CDR1 SGHAT, CDR2 FQNNGV. Between the trimmed V and J ends, which lost 2 bases and 2 bases, there was a span of 16 bases. The CDR3 runs to 16 residues. The CDR3 loop reads CASSLLQGSEPYEQYF. In nucleotides, the CDR3 is TGTGCCAGCAGCTTACTACAAGGGTCAGAGCCCTACGAGCAGTACTTC.

V gene TRBV7-2 combines with J gene TRBJ1-3; D is ambiguous. CDR3 length: 15 residues. Trimming removed 0 bases at V and 4 bases at J, with 10 bases between. CDR1 is SGHTA and CDR2 is FQGNSA in the germline V gene. CDR3 loop: CASSLASVGGNTIYF. The DNA for the CDR3 is TGTGCCAGCAGCTTAGCGTCCGTGGGCGGAAACACCATATATTTT.

The rearrangement joins TRBV6-5 to TRBJ2-1; D possibly corresponds to TRBD2 (6 bases). Trimming pared 0 bases from V and 7 bases from J, leaving 13 bases between. There are 15 residues in the CDR3. Germline-derived CDR1 and CDR2 are MNHEY and SVGAGI. CDR3 amino acids: CASSYSGGIFNEQFF. The CDR3 nucleotides are TGTGCCAGCAGTTACTCAGGCGGGATCTTTAATGAGCAGTTCTTC.

The rearrangement links TRBV5-1 to TRBJ1-4, with D tentatively TRBD1 (6 bases). Per the germline V gene, CDR1 is SGHRS and CDR2 is YFSETQ. The V end was cut by 4 bases, the J end by 0 bases, with 10 bases between. The CDR3 runs to 15 residues. CDR3 protein: CASSPGQTTNEKLFF. CDR3 bases: TGCGCCAGCAGCCCCGGACAGACAACTAATGAAAAACTGTTTTTT.

J is TRBJ2-7 and V is TRBV2, with TRBD2 matching 8 bases. The ends lost 4 bases at V and 1 base at J; junction bases unmatched: 6. Germline loops: CDR1 SNHLY, CDR2 FYNNEI. CDR3 length: 15 amino acids. The CDR3 is CASSVLAVKSYEQYF. CDR3 in DNA: TGTGCCAGCAGTGTACTAGCGGTGAAGTCCTACGAGCAGTACTTC.

The V and J genes are TRBV9 and TRBJ2-5, with unresolved D. V was cut by 3 bases and J by 4 bases, with 13 bases left in between. This CDR3 is 14 amino acids long. Per germline, CDR1 SGDLS and CDR2 YYNGEE. The CDR3 bases are TGTGCCAGCAGCGCAGGTCCAGGAACAGAGACCCAGTACTTC. It is translated as CASSAGPGTETQYF.

The chain recombines TRBV7-8 with TRBJ1-6, with 7 bases matching TRBD1. The V gene end was trimmed by 4 bases and the J gene end by 6 bases; junction bases not matched to a gene: 12. The germline gives CDR1 SGHVS, CDR2 FQNEAQ. CDR3 length equals 17 residues. For the CDR3, the DNA is TGTGCCAGCAGCTCCTCGAGCACCGGGACAGCTAATTCACCCCTCCACTTT. Protein product: CASSSSSTGTANSPLHF.

This clone has only a few counts. The genes are TRBV7-9 and TRBJ2-2; D tentatively reads TRBD1 or TRBD2 (5 bases each). The germline V and J ends were trimmed by 2 bases and 6 bases, with 7 bases remaining between them. Per germline, CDR1 SEHNR and CDR2 FQNEAQ (reference sequence). The CDR3 consists of 13 residues. The CDR3 DNA is TGTGCCAGCAGCTTAATGGGACCCGGGGAGCTGTTTTTT. This sequence encodes CASSLMGPGELFF.

The CDR3 sequence is CASSLGWGANQPQHF. CDR3 bases: TGTGCCAGCAGCTTAGGTTGGGGTGCAAATCAGCCCCAGCATTTT. The chain joins TRBV7-2 to TRBJ1-5, with D unclear. Germline CDR1 is SGHTA and CDR2 is FQGNSA. V was clipped by 1 base and J by 4 bases, with 11 bases between them. This CDR3 contains 15 residues.

J is TRBJ2-3 and V is TRBV27; TRBD1 or TRBD2 may be the D gene (5 bases each). Germline loops: CDR1 MNHEY, CDR2 SMNVEV (reference sequence). The CDR3 spans 15 residues. Trimming shortened V by 6 bases and J by 2 bases, and 15 bases separated the two germline ends. CDR3: CASRWDLRNTDTQYF. CDR3 bases: TGTGCCAGCAGATGGGACCTAAGAAACACAGATACGCAGTATTTT.

This clone is a singleton in its sample. J is TRBJ2-5 and V is TRBV27; 7 bases are a match to TRBD2. With V trimmed by 6 bases and J by 8 bases, 12 bases remained unmatched. The length of the CDR3 is 14 residues. CDR1 is MNHEY, CDR2 SMNVEV, per germline (reference sequence). Here the CDR3 reads CASSPWEGEGTQYF. In nucleotides, the CDR3 is TGTGCCAGCAGCCCTTGGGAGGGAGAGGGAACCCAGTACTTC.

The rearrangement uses TRBV28 and TRBJ1-5, with D possibly matching TRBD1 (6 bases). CDR3 length: 14 amino acids. From germline, CDR1 is MDHEN and CDR2 SYDVKM. The V end lost 4 bases, the J end lost 7 bases, and 14 bases lay between the germline ends. The CDR3 region has the DNA TGTGCCAGCAGTTCCCCAGGGGTCGGGCAGCCCCAGCATTTT. This translates into CASSSPGVGQPQHF.

This clone was seen just once. The chain is built from TRBV6-6 and TRBJ1-6; maybe TRBD1 (5 bases). Deletions cut 2 bases from V and 5 bases from J, with 10 bases between. Germline V gives CDR1 MNHNY, CDR2 SVGAGI (reference sequence). The CDR3 is 15 amino acids. CDR3 amino acids: CASSYQGGDNSPLHF. CDR3 nucleotides: TGTGCCAGCAGTTACCAGGGTGGGGATAATTCACCCCTCCACTTT.

The V and J genes are TRBV7-2 and TRBJ2-7, with 10 bases fitting TRBD2. Germline V lookup: CDR1 SGHTA, CDR2 FQGNSA. The trim removed 4 bases at V and 5 bases at J, leaving 11 bases unmatched. This CDR3 has 16 amino acids. The chain's CDR3 is CASSSQAGSGRNEQYF. The CDR3 DNA reads as TGTGCCAGCAGCTCCCAAGCGGGTAGCGGGAGGAACGAGCAGTACTTC.

The genes are TRBV5-8 and TRBJ2-3, with 7 bases aligning to TRBD1. The V and J ends lost 3 bases and 1 base, in that order; junction bases with no gene match: 8. The CDR3 is 16 amino acids. The germline V gene encodes CDR1 SGHTS and CDR2 YDEGEE. The CDR3 bases are TGTGCCAGCAGCTGGGCGACAGGGTATGGCACAGATACGCAGTATTTT. Its translation is CASSWATGYGTDTQYF.

The rearrangement links TRBV10-2 to TRBJ2-5; D perhaps matches TRBD2 (5 bases). Germline V gene sequence: CDR1 WSHSY, CDR2 SAAADI. The CDR3 consists of 16 residues. The V end lost 2 bases, the J end lost 4 bases, and 17 bases lay between the germline ends. Written as DNA, the CDR3 is TGCGCCAGCAGTGAGGTATTAGCGAGGGAACGAGAGACCCAGTACTTC. It codes for CASSEVLARERETQYF.

CDR3 sequence (DNA): TGTGCCAGCAGCTTAGCCGCCGCTGGGGCCAACGTCCTGACTTTC. Translated, it gives CASSLAAAGANVLTF. The V gene is TRBV7-2, the J gene TRBJ2-6, with D unclear. The V gene's germline CDR1 is SGHTA and CDR2 FQGNSA. CDR3 length equals 15 residues. With 0 bases removed from V and 2 bases from J, the gap between germline ends came to 5 bases.

J is TRBJ2-3 and V is TRBV5-1, with 8 bases aligning to TRBD1. V lost 2 bases and J lost 4; bases outside the gene matches: 3. The CDR3 length is 14 residues. The germline V gene encodes CDR1 SGHRS and CDR2 YFSETQ. In nucleotides, the CDR3 is TGCGCCAGCAGCTTCCGACAGGGGCCAGATACGCAGTATTTT. Amino acids: CASSFRQGPDTQYF.

V gene TRBV7-6 combines with J gene TRBJ2-7, with TRBD1 matching over 7 bases. J lost 7 bases, V lost 2 bases, and 11 bases had no gene match. Germline-derived CDR1 and CDR2 are SGHVS and FNYEAQ. CDR3 size: 15 residues. CDR3 residues: CASSLSRDRAGEQYF. DNA for the CDR3: TGTGCCAGCAGCTTATCGCGTGACAGGGCAGGGGAGCAGTACTTC.

The chain combines TRBV29-1 with TRBJ1-3; D is uncertain. CDR3 length: 13 residues. The V gene's germline CDR1 is SQVTM and CDR2 ANQGSEA. Trimming left V 7 bases short and J 4 bases short, with 14 bases between. For the CDR3, the DNA is TGCAGCGCCCTACTCCAGGCAGGAAACACCATATATTTT. Translated: CSALLQAGNTIYF.

The J gene is TRBJ1-6, the V gene TRBV6-5; tentative D call: TRBD1 (5 bases). The CDR3 contains 12 residues. Trimming left V 4 bases short and J 10 bases short, with 8 bases between. Germline V lookup: CDR1 MNHEY, CDR2 SVGAGI. CDR3 sequence (DNA): TGTGCCAGCAGTTCAACAGGCTCACCCCTCCACTTT. It specifies CASSSTGSPLHF.